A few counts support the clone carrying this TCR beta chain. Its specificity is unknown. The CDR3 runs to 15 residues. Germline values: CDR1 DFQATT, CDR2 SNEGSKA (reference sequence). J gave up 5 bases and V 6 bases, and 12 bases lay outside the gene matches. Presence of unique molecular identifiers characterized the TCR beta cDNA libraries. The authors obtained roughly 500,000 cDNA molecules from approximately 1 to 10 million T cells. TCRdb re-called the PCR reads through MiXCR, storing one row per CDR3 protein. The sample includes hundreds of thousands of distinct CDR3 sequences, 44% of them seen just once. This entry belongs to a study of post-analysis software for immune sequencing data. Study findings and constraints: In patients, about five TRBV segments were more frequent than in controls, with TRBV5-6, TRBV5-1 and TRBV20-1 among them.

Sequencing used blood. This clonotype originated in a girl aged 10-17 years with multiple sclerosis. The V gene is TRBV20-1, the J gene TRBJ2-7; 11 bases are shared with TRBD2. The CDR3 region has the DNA TGCAGTGCATCCACCACTAGCGGGGGAGTTCACGAGCAGTACTTC. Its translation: CSASTTSGGVHEQYF.